These 16 T cell receptor beta chains share one sample of origin, sequenced in a study of T cells in Graves' hyperthyroidism and ophthalmopathy. TCR beta CDR3 regions were amplified from RNA. An initial round of RT-PCR targeting the TCR CDR3 relied on the HTBI primer set. MiXCR, applied by TCRdb to the multiplex PCR reads, yields one record per CDR3 protein. The sample holds 500,000 to 550,000 distinct CDR3 sequences; about 20% are singletons and the top ten take roughly 47%. The source material was blood. The receptor source for this set is a man aged 40-49 years with Graves' ophthalmopathy.

The rearrangement uses TRBV7-3 and TRBJ1-1, with D hard to call. CDR3 length: 13 residues. V was clipped by 1 base and J by 4 bases, with 7 bases between them. CDR1 and CDR2 from the germline V gene are SGHTA and FQGTGA. The DNA for the CDR3 is TGTGCCAGCAGCTTAAGGGAGACCACTGAAGCTTTCTTT. This codes for CASSLRETTEAFF.

This clonotype was seen more than once but under ten times. Here the CDR3 reads CASILANEQFF. Here the CDR3 DNA reads TGTGCCAGCATTCTGGCGAATGAGCAGTTCTTC. The rearrangement links TRBV27 to TRBJ2-1; D remains unclear. Germline assignment: CDR1 MNHEY and CDR2 SMNVEV (reference sequence). V dropped 7 bases and J dropped 7 bases, with 8 bases sitting between them. This CDR3 is built from 11 residues.

The chain recombines TRBV19 with TRBJ2-6, with D possibly being TRBD1 or TRBD2 (6 bases each). V lost 2 bases, J lost 0 bases, and 29 bases lay in between. CDR1 is LNHDA, CDR2 SQIVND, per germline (reference sequence). The CDR3 totals 23 residues. The CDR3 DNA follows: TGTGCCAGTAGTATACCCCCAGGGGCGGGACGGGAAGGTCCAAGCTCTGGGGCCAACGTCCTGACTTTC. As protein: CASSIPPGAGREGPSSGANVLTF. The whole variable domain, remainder taken from reference TRBV19 and TRBJ2-6, is DGGITQSPKYLFRKEGQNVTLSCEQNLNHDAMYWYRQDPGQGLRLIYYSQIVNDFQKGDIAEGYSVSREKKESFPLTVTSAQKNPTAFYLCASSIPPGAGREGPSSGANVLTFGAGSRLTVL.

This clonotype was seen a few times. This sequence joins TRBV24-1 and TRBJ2-3, with a weak D call TRBD2 (5 bases). Trimming removed 5 bases from V and 3 bases from J, with 14 bases in between. Germline V gene sequence: CDR1 KGHDR, CDR2 SFDVKD. CDR3 length equals 15 residues. CDR3 bases: TGTGCCACCAGTGGAGCCGGGGAAGAGACAGATACGCAGTATTTT. Translation: CATSGAGEETDTQYF.

Many counts were recorded for this clonotype. The chain recombines TRBV6-1 with TRBJ2-7; TRBD2 agrees at 10 bases. The CDR3 totals 14 residues. Germline CDR1 reads MNHNS; CDR2 reads SASEGT. Trimming took 5 bases from V and 3 from J; bases not matched to a gene: 4. The CDR3 reads CASSLIAGGYEQYF. The CDR3 bases are TGTGCCAGCAGTTTGATAGCGGGAGGCTACGAGCAGTACTTC.

The chain is built from TRBV18 and TRBJ2-2; 12 bases align to TRBD2. This CDR3 spans 17 amino acids. The germline V gene encodes CDR1 KGHSH and CDR2 LQKENI. With 2 bases clipped from V and 0 bases from J, the junction kept 1 base outside the gene matches. CDR3 amino acids: CASSPGLAGPNTGELFF. The CDR3 region has the DNA TGTGCCAGCTCACCAGGACTAGCGGGACCGAACACCGGGGAGCTGTTTTTT.

This clonotype appeared a few times. V is TRBV20-1 and J is TRBJ2-4; tentative D call: TRBD2 (5 bases). This CDR3 is 12 amino acids long. The V end was cut by 7 bases, the J end by 8 bases, with 15 bases between. The V gene's germline CDR1 is DFQATT and CDR2 SNEGSKA (reference sequence). The CDR3 nucleotides read TGCAGTGTCTTAGATTCAGCGGACATTCAGTACTTC. Residues: CSVLDSADIQYF.

The chain is built from TRBV6-2 or TRBV6-3 and TRBJ2-1; 7 bases agree with TRBD2. V dropped 6 bases and J dropped 7; count of bases not matched to a gene: 12. The CDR3 is 15 residues long. Germline assignment: CDR1 MNHEY and CDR2 SVGEGT. Written as DNA, the CDR3 is TGTGCCAGCAGCCCCGAGCGGGCGGGGGAGAATGAGCAGTTCTTC. Translating it yields CASSPERAGENEQFF.

This clonotype has at least ten counts. The chain couples TRBV12-3 or TRBV12-4 to TRBJ2-1; the D gene is possibly TRBD2 (5 bases). V was shortened by 5 bases and J by 10 bases, with 12 bases between the two germline ends. This CDR3 contains 12 residues. CDR3 DNA sequence: TGTGCCAGCAGTCCCCGGACGGGAGAGCAGTTCTTC. Its protein product is CASSPRTGEQFF.

Many counts were recorded for this clonotype. The V and J genes are TRBV30 and TRBJ1-2; D is unclear. The CDR3 totals 14 residues. V shed 0 bases and J shed 4 bases, with 12 bases lying between them. Germline CDR1 reads GTSNPN; CDR2 reads SVGIG (reference sequence). CDR3 in DNA: TGTGCCTGGAGTGTACACCGCCGTTCCTATGGCTACACCTTC. Its protein product is CAWSVHRRSYGYTF.

This clonotype has more than one count but fewer than ten. The junction departs from germline at one end; a sequencing error may be responsible. V and J are TRBV7-7 and TRBJ2-1; a possible D gene is TRBD2 (6 bases). This CDR3 has 15 residues. The germline gives CDR1 SSHAT, CDR2 FNYEAQ (reference sequence). The CDR3 is CASSLSSSEYNEQFF. CDR3 nucleotides: TGTGCTAGCAGCTTAAGCTCTAGCGAATACAATGAGCAGTTCTTC.

The chain is built from TRBV6-5 and TRBJ2-2, with no clear D. Germline CDR1 and CDR2: MNHEY and SVGAGI. This CDR3 has 15 residues. The V gene lost 0 bases and the J gene lost 6 bases, with 11 bases spanning the gap. The CDR3 here is CASSYSIGLPGELFF. The CDR3 nucleotides are TGTGCCAGCAGTTACTCGATAGGCCTACCCGGGGAGCTGTTTTTT.

The J gene is TRBJ2-3, the V gene TRBV7-6; possibly TRBD2 for D (6 bases). This CDR3 comprises 14 residues. The V end was cut by 3 bases, the J end by 5 bases, with 12 bases between. The V gene's germline CDR1 is SGHVS and CDR2 FNYEAQ. The CDR3 reads CASSFGGYGDTQYF. CDR3 coding DNA: TGTGCCAGCAGCTTTGGAGGGTATGGAGATACGCAGTATTTT. Full variable domain (missing parts from reference TRBV7-6 and TRBJ2-3): GAGVSQSPRYKVTKRGQDVALRCDPISGHVSLYWYRQALGQGPEFLTYFNYEAQQDKSGLPNDRFSAERPEGSISTLTIQRTEQRDSAMYRCASSFGGYGDTQYFGPGTRLTVL.

This clonotype was recorded many times. This rearrangement joins TRBV27 to TRBJ1-1; perhaps TRBD1 as D (6 bases). Germline assignment: CDR1 MNHEY and CDR2 SMNVEV (reference sequence). Trimming removed 4 bases from V and 3 bases from J, with 21 bases in between. This CDR3 has 17 residues. In DNA form, the CDR3 reads TGTGCCAGCAGTTCGCTTAGGGGGTCAGGGCTCGACACTGAAGCTTTCTTT. Amino acid sequence: CASSSLRGSGLDTEAFF.

The chain couples TRBV6-1 to TRBJ1-1; D remains unclear. The CDR3 consists of 14 residues. CDR1 is MNHNS, CDR2 SASEGT, per germline. Trimming left V 6 bases short and J 5 bases short, with 16 bases between. The CDR3 protein is CASRYPGWGTEAFF. DNA of the CDR3: TGTGCCAGCAGATATCCCGGATGGGGAACTGAAGCTTTCTTT.

This clonotype was seen more than once but under ten times. This chain uses TRBV19 with TRBJ2-7; D remains ambiguous. V lost 2 bases and J lost 2, with 13 bases in between. This CDR3 region has 15 residues. Germline CDR1 reads LNHDA; CDR2 reads SQIVND (reference sequence). In DNA, the CDR3 is TGTGCCAGTAGTATATATTTGTGGAAGACCTACGAGCAGTACTTC. Protein sequence: CASSIYLWKTYEQYF. The variable domain in full, with the rest retrieved from reference TRBV19 and TRBJ2-7, is DGGITQSPKYLFRKEGQNVTLSCEQNLNHDAMYWYRQDPGQGLRLIYYSQIVNDFQKGDIAEGYSVSREKKESFPLTVTSAQKNPTAFYLCASSIYLWKTYEQYFGPGTRLTVT.